These 13 T cell receptor beta chains were all obtained from the same sample, sequenced in a study of beta chain features in type 1 diabetes. The investigators reverse transcribed all of the isolated RNA, so they sequenced expressed TCRB transcripts. Generated by immunoSEQ multiplex PCR, the TCRdb table keeps only in-frame clones and is missing some. The sample lists fewer than 900,000 clones; roughly 16% were seen once. The material sequenced was naive CD4+ T cells from blood. The receptor source for this set is a woman aged 18-29 years in good health.

The rearrangement joins TRBV5-6 to TRBJ2-5, with 7 nucleotides matching TRBD2. V lost 1 base to trimming and J lost 1 base; unmatched junction nucleotides: 7. This CDR3 has 16 residues. Germline V lookup: CDR1 SGHDT, CDR2 YYEEEE. CDR3 DNA: TGTGCCAGCAGCTTGCCCGGGACTAAAACCCAAGAGACCCAGTACTTC. This gives the protein CASSLPGTKTQETQYF.

This clone was detected only a few times. Other DNA sequences in this sample translate to the same CDR3. J is TRBJ2-1 and V is TRBV20-1; perhaps TRBD2 as D (5 bases). The V gene lost 4 bases and the J gene lost 7 bases, with 5 bases spanning the gap. This CDR3 comprises 10 residues. CDR1 is DFQATT, CDR2 SNEGSKA, per germline (reference sequence). CDR3 nucleotide sequence: TGCAGTGCTAAGCGGAATGAGCAGTTCTTC. Amino acid sequence: CSAKRNEQFF.

This clone was counted a few times. V usage is TRBV20-1 and J usage is TRBJ1-2; weak D call: TRBD1 (5 bases). V lost 6 bases and J lost 8, with 13 bases in between. CDR1 DFQATT and CDR2 SNEGSKA come from the germline V gene (reference sequence). The CDR3 length is 11 residues. CDR3 nucleotides: TGCAGTGCCTCCCGGAGGGACGGCTACACCTTC. Its translation is CSASRRDGYTF.

This clone has only one observation. The J gene is TRBJ2-7, the V gene TRBV19; perhaps TRBD1 as D (5 bases). The CDR3 totals 15 residues. CDR1 LNHDA and CDR2 SQIVND come from the germline V gene (reference sequence). Trimming took off 0 bases at V and 0 bases at J, with 9 bases between the two ends. The CDR3 DNA is TGTGCCAGTAGTATAGATTCAGGGTACTCCTACGAGCAGTACTTC. As protein: CASSIDSGYSYEQYF.

V gene TRBV7-2 combines with J gene TRBJ2-5; TRBD2 matches 10 bases. CDR1 SGHTA and CDR2 FQGNSA come from the germline V gene. The length of the CDR3 is 16 residues. Trimming removed 3 bases from V and 5 bases from J; junction bases left unmatched: 9. The CDR3 DNA reads as TGTGCCAGCAGCTTCCTAGCGGGAGCGTCCTCCGAGACCCAGTACTTC. As protein: CASSFLAGASSETQYF. The complete variable domain, with remaining parts taken from reference TRBV7-2 and TRBJ2-5, reads GAGVSQSPSNKVTEKGKDVELRCDPISGHTALYWYRQSLGQGLEFLIYFQGNSAPDKSGLPSDRFSAERTGGSVSTLTIQRTQQEDSAVYLCASSFLAGASSETQYFGPGTRLLVL.

This clone was counted only a few times. The chain uses TRBV9 and TRBJ2-2; D gene uncertain. Germline CDR1 and CDR2: SGDLS and YYNGEE. V shed 0 bases and J shed 3 bases, with 6 bases lying between them. CDR3 size: 14 residues. The CDR3 here is CASSVEPHTGELFF. CDR3 in DNA: TGTGCCAGCAGCGTAGAACCACACACCGGGGAGCTGTTTTTT.

The chain combines TRBV5-1 with TRBJ2-3; possibly TRBD2 for D (6 bases). V gave up 5 bases and J gave up 4 bases, with 14 bases separating them. Germline CDR1 SGHRS, CDR2 YFSETQ. The CDR3 consists of 14 residues. This chain's CDR3 is CASRRGILADTQYF. The CDR3 bases are TGCGCCAGCAGACGCGGGATTCTGGCAGATACGCAGTATTTT.

This chain joins TRBV9 and TRBJ2-3; 7 nucleotides align to TRBD2. The CDR3 contains 17 residues. Trimming cost V 3 bases and J 4 bases; bases outside gene matches: 14. Looked up from germline, CDR1 is SGDLS and CDR2 is YYNGEE. In nucleotides, the CDR3 is TGTGCCAGCAGCGACGTCTTGGGGGAGGGCAACTCAGATACGCAGTATTTT. Translation gives CASSDVLGEGNSDTQYF.

The V call is TRBV5-6, the J call TRBJ2-7, with 7 bases that match TRBD2. Trimming cost V 2 bases and J 0 bases; bases outside gene matches: 2. Germline CDR1 reads SGHDT; CDR2 reads YYEEEE. This CDR3 is 14 amino acids long. CDR3 sequence (DNA): TGTGCCAGCAGCTTAGCGGGACTCTCCTACGAGCAGTACTTC. Protein: CASSLAGLSYEQYF.

The V call is TRBV4-1, the J call TRBJ2-6; 7 bases are a match to TRBD1. CDR3 length: 17 amino acids. Looked up from germline, CDR1 is MGHRA and CDR2 is YSYEKL. Losses at the gene ends were 4 bases for V and 2 bases for J; bases not matched to a gene: 8. This CDR3 is CASSLVSGGAGANVLTF. The CDR3 DNA sequence: TGCGCCAGCAGCCTAGTTTCAGGGGGAGCTGGGGCCAACGTCCTGACTTTC.

The chain uses TRBV28 and TRBJ2-5, with 9 bases aligning to TRBD1. The length of the CDR3 is 15 residues. The trim removed 6 bases at V and 2 bases at J, leaving 7 bases unmatched. CDR1 and CDR2 from the germline V gene are MDHEN and SYDVKM. CDR3 nucleotides: TGTGCCAGCAGCTCCGGACAGGGGCCGCAAGAGACCCAGTACTTC. Translated, it gives CASSSGQGPQETQYF.

This clone was seen a handful of times. This chain uses TRBV6-6 with TRBJ1-1; D is ambiguous. This CDR3 is 16 amino acids long. The V gene's germline CDR1 is MNHNY and CDR2 SVGAGI (reference sequence). The V and J ends lost 2 bases and 2 bases respectively, with 15 bases between them. CDR3 DNA: TGTGCCAGCAGTTACGGGTTTCCCGCGGGAAACACTGAAGCTTTCTTT. Amino acid sequence: CASSYGFPAGNTEAFF.

The chain employs TRBV6-1 and TRBJ2-7; 14 nucleotides match TRBD2. The V gene's germline CDR1 is MNHNS and CDR2 SASEGT. The CDR3 is 16 residues long. The J segment lost 6 bases and the V segment lost 0 bases, leaving 4 bases of the junction unmatched. Here the CDR3 reads CASSEAGTSGSIEQYF. In DNA, the CDR3 is TGTGCCAGCAGTGAAGCCGGGACTAGCGGGAGTATCGAGCAGTACTTC.